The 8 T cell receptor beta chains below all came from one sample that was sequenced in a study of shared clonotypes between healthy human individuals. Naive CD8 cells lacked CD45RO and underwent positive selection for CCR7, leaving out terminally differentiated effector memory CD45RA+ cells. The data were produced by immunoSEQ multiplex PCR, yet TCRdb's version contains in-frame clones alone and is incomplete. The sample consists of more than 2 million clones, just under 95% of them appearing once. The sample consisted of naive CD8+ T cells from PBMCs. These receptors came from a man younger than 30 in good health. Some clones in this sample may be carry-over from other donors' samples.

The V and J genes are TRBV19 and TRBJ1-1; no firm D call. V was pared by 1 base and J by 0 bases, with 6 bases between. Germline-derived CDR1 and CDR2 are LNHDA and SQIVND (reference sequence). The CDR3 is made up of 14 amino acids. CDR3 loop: CASSIGSLNTEAFF. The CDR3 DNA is TGTGCCAGTAGTATAGGCAGCCTGAACACTGAAGCTTTCTTT.

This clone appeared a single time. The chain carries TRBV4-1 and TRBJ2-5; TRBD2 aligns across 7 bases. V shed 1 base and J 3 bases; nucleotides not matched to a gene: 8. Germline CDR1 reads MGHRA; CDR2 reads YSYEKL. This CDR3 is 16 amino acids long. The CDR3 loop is CASSQGPGGIEETQYF. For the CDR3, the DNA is TGCGCCAGCAGCCAAGGACCGGGAGGAATAGAAGAGACCCAGTACTTC.

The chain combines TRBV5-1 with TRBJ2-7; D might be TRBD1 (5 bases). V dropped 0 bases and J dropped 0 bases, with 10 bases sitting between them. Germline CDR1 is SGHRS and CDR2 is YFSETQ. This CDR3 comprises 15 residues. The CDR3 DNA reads TGCGCCAGCAGCTTGGGGGGCGACAGCTCCTACGAGCAGTACTTC. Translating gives CASSLGGDSSYEQYF.

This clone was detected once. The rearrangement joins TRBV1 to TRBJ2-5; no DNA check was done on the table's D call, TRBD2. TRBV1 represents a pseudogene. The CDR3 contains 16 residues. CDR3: CTSSGVVAGGQETQYF. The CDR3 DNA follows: TGCACCAGCAGTGGAGTGGTAGCGGGAGGCCAAGAGACCCAGTACTTC.

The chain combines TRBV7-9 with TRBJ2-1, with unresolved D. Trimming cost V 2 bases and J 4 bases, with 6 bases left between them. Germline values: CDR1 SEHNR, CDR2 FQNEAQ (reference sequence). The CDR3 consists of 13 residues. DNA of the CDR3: TGTGCCAGCAGCTTACTGGAATACAATGAGCAGTTCTTC. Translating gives CASSLLEYNEQFF.

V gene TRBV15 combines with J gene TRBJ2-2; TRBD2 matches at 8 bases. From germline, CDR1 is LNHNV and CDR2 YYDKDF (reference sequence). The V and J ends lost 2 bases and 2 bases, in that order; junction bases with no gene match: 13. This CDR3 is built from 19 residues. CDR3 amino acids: CATSRTISSSGGNTGELFF. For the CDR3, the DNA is TGTGCCACCAGCAGAACAATAAGTTCAAGCGGGGGTAACACCGGGGAGCTGTTTTTT.

The CDR3 spells CASSYSGSPGELFF. In DNA form, the CDR3 reads TGTGCCAGCAGTTACTCGGGGTCCCCCGGGGAGCTGTTTTTT. The chain joins TRBV6-6 to TRBJ2-2; D not resolved. CDR3 size: 14 residues. The V and J ends lost 0 bases and 6 bases respectively, with 8 bases between them. Looked up from germline, CDR1 is MNHNY and CDR2 is SVGAGI (reference sequence).

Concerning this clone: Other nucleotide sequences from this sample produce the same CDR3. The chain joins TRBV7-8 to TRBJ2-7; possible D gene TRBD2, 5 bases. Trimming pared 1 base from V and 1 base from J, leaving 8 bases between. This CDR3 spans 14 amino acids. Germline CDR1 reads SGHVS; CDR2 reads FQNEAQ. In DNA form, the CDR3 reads TGTGCCAGCAGCTTAGTGGGGAGATCCTACGAGCAGTACTTC. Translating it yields CASSLVGRSYEQYF.